The 18 T cell receptor beta chains presented below share a single source sample, sequenced in a study of blood T cell repertoires in COVID-19. This table comes from immunoSEQ multiplex PCR, and its TCRdb copy is limited to in-frame clones, with some not included. The sample has approximately 500,000 clones, about 89% seen once. Source material: peripheral blood. Receptors originate from a woman aged 45-65 years with COVID-19, enrolled during active disease.

The genes are TRBV14 and TRBJ1-1; D is unclear. CDR3 length equals 16 residues. Trimming took off 2 bases at V and 1 base at J, with 14 bases between the two ends. Germline CDR1 reads SGHDN; CDR2 reads FVKESK. CDR3: CASSQQPSRWNTEAFF. DNA of the CDR3: TGTGCCAGCAGCCAACAACCTTCCCGGTGGAACACTGAAGCTTTCTTT.

DNA of the CDR3: TGCAGCGTTTCGGACAGGGGGCCGGAAGAAAAACTGTTTTTT. Translated, it gives CSVSDRGPEEKLFF. The V call is TRBV29-1, the J call TRBJ1-4, with 11 bases fitting TRBD1. There are 14 residues in the CDR3. Losses at the gene ends were 5 bases for V and 8 bases for J; bases not matched to a gene: 7. The germline CDR1 and CDR2 sequences are SQVTM and ANQGSEA.

The genes are TRBV5-1 and TRBJ2-7; D perhaps matches TRBD1 (6 bases). The CDR3 length is 14 residues. The V gene lost 3 bases and the J gene lost 0 bases, with 10 bases spanning the gap. CDR1 is SGHRS, CDR2 YFSETQ, per germline. Here the CDR3 DNA reads TGCGCCAGCAGCTCTGCAGGGGCCTCCTACGAGCAGTACTTC. This codes for CASSSAGASYEQYF. Full variable domain (rest looked up from reference TRBV5-1 and TRBJ2-7): KAGVTQTPRYLIKTRGQQVTLSCSPISGHRSVSWYQQTPGQGLQFLFEYFSETQRNKGNFPGRFSGRQFSNSRSEMNVSTLELGDSALYLCASSSAGASYEQYFGPGTRLTVT.

The chain uses TRBV5-6 and TRBJ1-4, with 8 bases matching TRBD1. Germline-derived CDR1 and CDR2 are SGHDT and YYEEEE. The CDR3 loop spans 14 amino acids. V dropped 5 bases and J dropped 7; count of bases not matched to a gene: 7. In DNA, the CDR3 is TGTGCCAGCAGTCAGGGGGCGAGTAGTGAAAAACTGTTTTTT. The encoded protein is CASSQGASSEKLFF.

The V gene is TRBV5-6, the J gene TRBJ1-1; D is unresolved. The germline V gene encodes CDR1 SGHDT and CDR2 YYEEEE. The V end lost 4 bases, the J end lost 2 bases, and 15 bases lay between the germline ends. The CDR3 is 15 amino acids. The CDR3 nucleotides read TGTGCCAGCAGCCTGCTGGCCACCGCAAACACTGAAGCTTTCTTT. Translated: CASSLLATANTEAFF.

The genes are TRBV19 and TRBJ1-1; D gene uncertain. CDR3 length: 17 amino acids. V lost 0 bases to trimming and J lost 2 bases, with 16 bases between them. In germline, CDR1 is LNHDA, CDR2 SQIVND (reference sequence). This chain's CDR3 is CASSIDGGSRFNTEAFF. The CDR3 nucleotides read TGTGCCAGTAGTATAGATGGAGGCAGTAGATTCAACACTGAAGCTTTCTTT.

This chain joins TRBV19 and TRBJ1-6; 7 bases map to TRBD1. CDR3 length: 13 residues. In germline, CDR1 is LNHDA, CDR2 SQIVND (reference sequence). With 5 bases clipped from V and 7 bases from J, the junction kept 2 bases outside the gene matches. In DNA form, the CDR3 reads TGTGCCAGTAGTCAGGGGGGAAATTCACCCCTCCACTTT. This sequence encodes CASSQGGNSPLHF.

This clone has a single count. V is TRBV28 and J is TRBJ2-7; 10 nucleotides agree with TRBD2. Per the germline V gene, CDR1 is MDHEN and CDR2 is SYDVKM. The CDR3 runs to 16 residues. Germline trimming cut 4 bases from V and 7 bases from J; bases unmatched to any gene: 13. The CDR3 here is CASSSPSGGGASEQYF. In DNA form, the CDR3 reads TGTGCCAGCAGTTCCCCTAGCGGGGGAGGGGCTAGTGAGCAGTACTTC. The whole variable domain, remainder taken from reference TRBV28 and TRBJ2-7, is DVKVTQSSRYLVKRTGEKVFLECVQDMDHENMFWYRQDPGLGLRLIYFSYDVKMKEKGDIPEGYSVSREKKERFSLILESASTNQTSMYLCASSSPSGGGASEQYFGPGTRLTVT.

The V gene is TRBV24-1, the J gene TRBJ1-1; no reliable D call. The CDR3 extends over 15 amino acids. The V end was cut by 2 bases, the J end by 3 bases, with 12 bases between. The V gene's germline CDR1 is KGHDR and CDR2 SFDVKD. The CDR3 region has the DNA TGTGCCACCAGTGATTCCCATGTGTCGGACACTGAAGCTTTCTTT. It translates to CATSDSHVSDTEAFF.

The rearrangement joins TRBV6-5 to TRBJ1-1; 7 bases agree with TRBD1. The CDR3 length is 14 residues. Germline loops: CDR1 MNHEY, CDR2 SVGAGI. Trimming took 6 bases from V and 1 from J; bases not matched to a gene: 5. As DNA, the CDR3 is TGTGCCAGCAGCCGGGACAGACGGAACACTGAAGCTTTCTTT. Encoded protein: CASSRDRRNTEAFF.

The chain uses TRBV15 and TRBJ1-1; 7 nucleotides match TRBD1. The CDR3 covers 15 residues. The trim removed 6 bases at V and 5 bases at J, leaving 12 bases unmatched. Germline CDR1 reads LNHNV; CDR2 reads YYDKDF (reference sequence). CDR3 protein: CATSDREGARTEAFF. The CDR3 DNA sequence: TGTGCCACCAGTGATCGAGAGGGGGCGCGGACTGAAGCTTTCTTT. Variable domain in full (rest from reference TRBV15 and TRBJ1-1): DAMVIQNPRYQVTQFGKPVTLSCSQTLNHNVMYWYQQKSSQAPKLLFHYYDKDFNNEADTPDNFQSRRPNTSFCFLDIRSPGLGDTAMYLCATSDREGARTEAFFGQGTRLTVV.

V and J are TRBV5-1 and TRBJ1-1, with D possibly matching TRBD1 (6 bases). The germline gives CDR1 SGHRS, CDR2 YFSETQ. Trimming removed 6 bases from V and 1 base from J, with 7 bases in between. The CDR3 runs to 12 residues. CDR3 DNA: TGCGCCAGCAAGGGACAGAACACTGAAGCTTTCTTT. Residues: CASKGQNTEAFF.

The V gene is TRBV11-1, the J gene TRBJ1-1, with a tentative D call TRBD1 (6 bases). The CDR3 consists of 14 residues. V lost 1 base to trimming and J lost 2 bases, with 8 bases between them. The V gene's germline CDR1 is SGHAT and CDR2 FQDESV (reference sequence). CDR3 DNA sequence: TGTGCCAGCAGCTTAGTGGACAGTAACACTGAAGCTTTCTTT. It translates to CASSLVDSNTEAFF.

Only a few counts were recorded for this clone. The chain has TRBV19 and TRBJ1-5, with D tentatively TRBD1 (5 bases). The CDR3 extends over 13 amino acids. CDR1 and CDR2 (germline): LNHDA, SQIVND (reference sequence). Trimming stripped 5 bases from V and 8 bases from J, with 13 bases between. As DNA, the CDR3 is TGTGCCAGTAGTGACACGGGGGGAAAGCCCCAGCATTTT. Translated: CASSDTGGKPQHF.

This clone was seen only a few times. The chain recombines TRBV28 with TRBJ1-1; D gene unclear. V lost 2 bases and J 3 bases, leaving 10 bases between the germline ends. This CDR3 spans 14 amino acids. The germline gives CDR1 MDHEN, CDR2 SYDVKM. CDR3: CASSLTTPDTEAFF. As DNA, the CDR3 is TGTGCCAGCAGTTTAACTACCCCGGACACTGAAGCTTTCTTT.

The V call is TRBV3-1 (or the pseudogene TRBV3-2), the J call TRBJ1-2; 9 positions match TRBD1. V lost 4 bases and J lost 3; bases outside the gene matches: 6. The V gene's germline CDR1 is LGHDT and CDR2 YNNKEL (reference sequence). This CDR3 comprises 15 residues. The CDR3 bases are TGTGCCAGCAGCCCGGCGGACAGGGGAGACTATGGCTACACCTTC. Protein: CASSPADRGDYGYTF.

The CDR3 region is CASSLKVGGTEAFF. CDR3 sequence (DNA): TGTGCCAGCAGTTTAAAGGTGGGAGGGACTGAAGCTTTCTTT. The V call is TRBV27, the J call TRBJ1-1; D gene unclear. Trimming cost V 2 bases and J 5 bases, with 12 bases left between them. This CDR3 has 14 residues. In germline, CDR1 is MNHEY, CDR2 SMNVEV (reference sequence).

Only one count was recorded for this clone. V is TRBV30 and J is TRBJ2-7; D might be TRBD2 (5 bases). The germline CDR1 and CDR2 sequences are GTSNPN and SVGIG (reference sequence). The CDR3 is made up of 13 amino acids. V shed 2 bases and J shed 3 bases, with 11 bases lying between them. DNA of the CDR3: TGTGCCTGGAGTTTAGGCCGGGACTACGAGCAGTACTTC. Protein sequence: CAWSLGRDYEQYF.